The T cell receptor (beta chain) under discussion was sequenced for a study of T cell responses to AZD1222 COVID-19 vaccine. Repertoires were generated with immunoSEQ multiplex PCR, while TCRdb's copy carries only in-frame clones and drops some. The sample has 95,000 to 150,000 clones, roughly 92% seen once. CDR1 and CDR2 from the germline V gene are ENHRY and SYGVKD. The CDR3 contains 17 residues. With V trimmed by 0 bases and J by 6 bases, 10 bases remained unmatched. The source material was peripheral blood, sampled on day 0 of AZD1222 vaccination. The genes are TRBV10-3 and TRBJ2-1; TRBD2 agrees at 8 bases. This TCR derives from an adult in good health. Here the CDR3 reads CAISESNSGAGGNEQFF. CDR3 DNA sequence: TGTGCCATCAGTGAGTCGAATAGCGGGGCCGGGGGCAATGAGCAGTTCTTC.